The rows below give T cell receptor beta chains drawn from one sample of a study of T cells in Graves' hyperthyroidism and ophthalmopathy. TCRdb ran MiXCR on the multiplex PCR reads and lists one entry per CDR3 protein. The table records 730,000 or so distinct CDR3 sequences, over 15% of them present only once. Sequenced material: blood. All receptors derive from a woman aged 45-65 years with Graves' hyperthyroidism that later progressed to Graves' ophthalmopathy. The CDR3 runs from the conserved cysteine through the conserved F or W. Fields, in order: V gene, clone size, D gene, J gene, CDR3 DNA, CDR3 protein. The D gene is left open where the match is weak. Clone size is shown for a subset of rows, as once, few, many or a class of expanded clone.

v_call: TRBV20-1; clone_size: .; d_call: TRBD1; j_call: TRBJ1-2; cdr3_nt: TGCAGTGCTCAACTCGGGACAGGGGGGCCGAACTATGGCTACACCTTC; cdr3_aa: CSAQLGTGGPNYGYTF
v_call: TRBV12-3/TRBV12-4; clone_size: .; d_call: TRBD2; j_call: TRBJ2-1; cdr3_nt: TGTGCCAGCAGTTTGAGCGGGGGGGGCAACAATGAGCAGTTCTTC; cdr3_aa: CASSLSGGGNNEQFF
v_call: TRBV12-5; clone_size: few; d_call: .; j_call: TRBJ1-1; cdr3_nt: TGTGCTAGTGGTTTAGGGTCTGAAGCTTTCTTT; cdr3_aa: CASGLGSEAFF
v_call: TRBV9; clone_size: .; d_call: TRBD2; j_call: TRBJ2-1; cdr3_nt: TGTGCCAGCAGCGTAGCCCCAGCTAGCGGGGGGTCCAATGAGCAGTTCTTC; cdr3_aa: CASSVAPASGGSNEQFF
v_call: TRBV19; clone_size: .; d_call: .; j_call: TRBJ1-5; cdr3_nt: TGTGCCAGTAGTATAGACGGATATAGCAATCAGCCCCAGCATTTT; cdr3_aa: CASSIDGYSNQPQHF
v_call: TRBV3-1; clone_size: few; d_call: .; j_call: TRBJ2-7; cdr3_nt: TGTGCCAGCAGCCTTCCGGAGAGACGGGGGGAGCAGTACTTC; cdr3_aa: CASSLPERRGEQYF
v_call: TRBV19; clone_size: .; d_call: .; j_call: TRBJ1-1; cdr3_nt: TGTGCCAGTTCCCCCGGGGACAACATGAACACTGAAGCTTTCTTT; cdr3_aa: CASSPGDNMNTEAFF
v_call: TRBV20-1; clone_size: many; d_call: .; j_call: TRBJ1-2; cdr3_nt: TGCAGTGCTAGTACAGGGAGGCGGGCTGACTATGGCTACACCTTC; cdr3_aa: CSASTGRRADYGYTF
v_call: TRBV2; clone_size: many; d_call: TRBD1; j_call: TRBJ2-5; cdr3_nt: TGTGCCAGCAGTGAATTCAGGGGGATCCAAGAGACCCAGTACTTC; cdr3_aa: CASSEFRGIQETQYF
v_call: TRBV20-1; clone_size: few; d_call: TRBD1; j_call: TRBJ1-2; cdr3_nt: TGCAGTGCTCCCCGACAGGGGGGGAACTATGGCTACACCTTC; cdr3_aa: CSAPRQGGNYGYTF
v_call: TRBV12-3/TRBV12-4; clone_size: .; d_call: .; j_call: TRBJ2-6; cdr3_nt: TGTGCCAGCAGTATAAGACGCAGGGGGGCCGGGGCCAACGTCCTGACTTTC; cdr3_aa: CASSIRRRGAGANVLTF
v_call: TRBV18; clone_size: .; d_call: .; j_call: TRBJ1-5; cdr3_nt: TGTGCCAGCTCATCAGGGATGGGACAGCCCCAGCATTTT; cdr3_aa: CASSSGMGQPQHF
v_call: TRBV12-3/TRBV12-4; clone_size: many; d_call: TRBD1; j_call: TRBJ1-1; cdr3_nt: TGTGCCAGCGGTGGGACAGGTAATGTGAACACTGAAGCTTTCTTT; cdr3_aa: CASGGTGNVNTEAFF
v_call: TRBV12-3/TRBV12-4; clone_size: many; d_call: .; j_call: TRBJ2-7; cdr3_nt: TGTGCCAGCAGTTTGCGGTTGGACGAGCAGTACTTC; cdr3_aa: CASSLRLDEQYF
v_call: TRBV19; clone_size: .; d_call: .; j_call: TRBJ1-2; cdr3_nt: TGTGCCAGTAGTAGACGTACAGGGCGTCTTAACTATGGCTACACCTTC; cdr3_aa: CASSRRTGRLNYGYTF
v_call: TRBV19; clone_size: .; d_call: .; j_call: TRBJ1-1; cdr3_nt: TGTGCCAGTAGTATTTCAGACACTGAAGCTTTCTTT; cdr3_aa: CASSISDTEAFF
v_call: TRBV12-3/TRBV12-4; clone_size: .; d_call: TRBD1; j_call: TRBJ1-1; cdr3_nt: TGTGCCAGCAATATGGACAGGATGAACACTGAAGCTTTCTTT; cdr3_aa: CASNMDRMNTEAFF
v_call: TRBV15; clone_size: .; d_call: .; j_call: TRBJ2-2; cdr3_nt: TGTGCCACCAGCAGAGTTAATAGTGCCGGGGAGCTGTTTTTT; cdr3_aa: CATSRVNSAGELFF
v_call: TRBV9; clone_size: once; d_call: TRBD1; j_call: TRBJ2-7; cdr3_nt: TGTGCCAGCAGCGTAGGGGACAGGGTGATCTACGAGCAGTACTTC; cdr3_aa: CASSVGDRVIYEQYF
v_call: TRBV10-3; clone_size: .; d_call: TRBD1; j_call: TRBJ1-1; cdr3_nt: TGTGCCATCAGGTCGACAGGGTCGAACACTGAAGCTTTCTTT; cdr3_aa: CAIRSTGSNTEAFF
v_call: TRBV5-1; clone_size: few; d_call: .; j_call: TRBJ1-5; cdr3_nt: TGCGCCAGCAGCCCGGACTGGAATCAGCCCCAGCATTTT; cdr3_aa: CASSPDWNQPQHF
v_call: TRBV20-1; clone_size: .; d_call: TRBD1; j_call: TRBJ2-5; cdr3_nt: TGCAGTGCTAGAGGGCCCGGGACAGGGGTCGAGACCCAGTACTTC; cdr3_aa: CSARGPGTGVETQYF
v_call: TRBV11-2; clone_size: .; d_call: .; j_call: TRBJ2-6; cdr3_nt: TGTGCCAGCAGCTTAGAAAACGGCCGGGGCGGTGGGGCCAACGTCCTGACTTTC; cdr3_aa: CASSLENGRGGGANVLTF
v_call: TRBV30; clone_size: many; d_call: .; j_call: TRBJ1-1; cdr3_nt: TGTGCCTGGAGTTTACACAACACTGAAGCTTTCTTT; cdr3_aa: CAWSLHNTEAFF
v_call: TRBV7-8; clone_size: .; d_call: .; j_call: TRBJ2-5; cdr3_nt: TGTGCCAGCAGCTTAAGCGCCGGCCTGGGGGCCGGAGGAGGAGAGTCCCAGTACTTC; cdr3_aa: CASSLSAGLGAGGGESQYF
v_call: TRBV27; clone_size: .; d_call: .; j_call: TRBJ1-1; cdr3_nt: TGTGCCAGCAGTCTCGGGGTTCTCTCGGAGGCTTTCTTT; cdr3_aa: CASSLGVLSEAFF
v_call: TRBV11-1; clone_size: many; d_call: .; j_call: TRBJ2-5; cdr3_nt: TGTGCCAGCAGCTTAGCAGCTCAGTACCAAGAGACCCAGTACTTC; cdr3_aa: CASSLAAQYQETQYF
v_call: TRBV29-1; clone_size: .; d_call: TRBD2; j_call: TRBJ2-3; cdr3_nt: TGCAGCGAAGTAGCGGGGGGGCTGGCAGATACGCAGTATTTT; cdr3_aa: CSEVAGGLADTQYF
v_call: TRBV27; clone_size: many; d_call: TRBD1; j_call: TRBJ1-1; cdr3_nt: TGTGCCAGCAGTGCTGAGACAGGGCTGAACACTGAAGCTTTCTTT; cdr3_aa: CASSAETGLNTEAFF
v_call: TRBV20-1; clone_size: few; d_call: TRBD1; j_call: TRBJ1-5; cdr3_nt: TGCAGTGCTAGCCGGGACAGGGAGGGTCAGCCCCAGCATTTT; cdr3_aa: CSASRDREGQPQHF
v_call: TRBV6-1; clone_size: few; d_call: .; j_call: TRBJ1-5; cdr3_nt: TGTGCCAGCAGTGGAGGCTGGGCAAACAATCAGCCCCAGCATTTT; cdr3_aa: CASSGGWANNQPQHF
v_call: TRBV7-2; clone_size: few; d_call: .; j_call: TRBJ1-6; cdr3_nt: TGTGCCAGCAGCTTAGGCCCAGGGTCAAATTCACCCCTCCACTTT; cdr3_aa: CASSLGPGSNSPLHF
v_call: TRBV20-1; clone_size: few; d_call: .; j_call: TRBJ1-2; cdr3_nt: TGCAGTGCTAGCGAGGCAGGGGTCTTCTATGGCTACACCTTC; cdr3_aa: CSASEAGVFYGYTF
v_call: TRBV27; clone_size: many; d_call: TRBD1; j_call: TRBJ1-1; cdr3_nt: TGTGCCAGCAGTTCATCCCTCGGGACAGGGTACACTGAAGCTTTCTTT; cdr3_aa: CASSSSLGTGYTEAFF
v_call: TRBV7-2; clone_size: many; d_call: .; j_call: TRBJ1-5; cdr3_nt: TGTGCCAGCAGCCGATCAACTGGGGAGAGCAATCAGCCCCAGCATTTT; cdr3_aa: CASSRSTGESNQPQHF
v_call: TRBV19; clone_size: .; d_call: .; j_call: TRBJ1-1; cdr3_nt: TGTGCCAGTAGTATTAACACCATGAACACTGAAGCTTTCTTT; cdr3_aa: CASSINTMNTEAFF
v_call: TRBV27; clone_size: .; d_call: .; j_call: TRBJ2-3; cdr3_nt: TGTGCCAGCAGTCCCTCCCCACCAGGGTTTGGGTTTAGCACAGATACGCAGTATTTT; cdr3_aa: CASSPSPPGFGFSTDTQYF
v_call: TRBV29-1; clone_size: few; d_call: .; j_call: TRBJ1-1; cdr3_nt: TGCAGCGTTGGTAGGGTCACTGAAGCTTTCTTT; cdr3_aa: CSVGRVTEAFF
v_call: TRBV9; clone_size: .; d_call: .; j_call: TRBJ1-6; cdr3_nt: TGTGCCAGCAGCGAACACCGGGGAGGGGTAACTAATTCACCCCTCCACTTT; cdr3_aa: CASSEHRGGVTNSPLHF
v_call: TRBV5-1; clone_size: many; d_call: TRBD2; j_call: TRBJ2-1; cdr3_nt: TGCGCCAGCAGCGTTAGCGGGGGGGCGCACAATGAGCAGTTCTTC; cdr3_aa: CASSVSGGAHNEQFF
v_call: TRBV19; clone_size: .; d_call: .; j_call: TRBJ1-6; cdr3_nt: TGTGCCAGTACCGCGGCTTTCAATTCACCCCTCCACTTT; cdr3_aa: CASTAAFNSPLHF
v_call: TRBV9; clone_size: few; d_call: TRBD1; j_call: TRBJ2-2; cdr3_nt: TGTGCCAGCAGCTTCATGAGGACAGGGGTTACCGGGGAGCTGTTTTTT; cdr3_aa: CASSFMRTGVTGELFF
v_call: TRBV3-1; clone_size: many; d_call: .; j_call: TRBJ1-5; cdr3_nt: TGTGCCAGCAGCCAAGCTACAGATAGCAATCAGCCCCAGCATTTT; cdr3_aa: CASSQATDSNQPQHF
v_call: TRBV3-1; clone_size: many; d_call: .; j_call: TRBJ1-5; cdr3_nt: TGTGCCAGCAGCCAAGAAGGGTCGGCTCAGCCCCAGCATTTT; cdr3_aa: CASSQEGSAQPQHF
v_call: TRBV7-6; clone_size: many; d_call: .; j_call: TRBJ1-5; cdr3_nt: TGTGCCAGCAGCAGCAGGGAAAATCAGCCCCAGCATTTT; cdr3_aa: CASSSRENQPQHF
v_call: TRBV11-2; clone_size: many; d_call: .; j_call: TRBJ1-2; cdr3_nt: TGTGCCAGCAGCTTAACCGGACAGCTCAAACACTATGGCTACACCTTC; cdr3_aa: CASSLTGQLKHYGYTF
v_call: TRBV12-5; clone_size: few; d_call: .; j_call: TRBJ2-5; cdr3_nt: TGTGCTAGTGGTTTCCTGATCCGACAGGAGGGGTACCAAGAGACCCAGTACTTC; cdr3_aa: CASGFLIRQEGYQETQYF
v_call: TRBV12-3/TRBV12-4; clone_size: .; d_call: TRBD1; j_call: TRBJ1-5; cdr3_nt: TGTGCCAGCAGTTTACGTCCGACAGGGAGCAATCAGCCCCAGCATTTT; cdr3_aa: CASSLRPTGSNQPQHF
v_call: TRBV12-3/TRBV12-4; clone_size: .; d_call: .; j_call: TRBJ1-3; cdr3_nt: TGTGCCAGCAGACTTACAGGATCCCGAGCTGGAAACACCATATATTTT; cdr3_aa: CASRLTGSRAGNTIYF
v_call: TRBV12-3/TRBV12-4; clone_size: few; d_call: TRBD2; j_call: TRBJ2-1; cdr3_nt: TGTGCCAGCCAGCGGGGGGGCCCGAAAGAGCAGTTCTTC; cdr3_aa: CASQRGGPKEQFF
v_call: TRBV4-1; clone_size: .; d_call: .; j_call: TRBJ2-7; cdr3_nt: TGCGCCAGCAGCCACGGAGCGGGTCTAACCTACGAGCAGTACTTC; cdr3_aa: CASSHGAGLTYEQYF
v_call: TRBV2; clone_size: many; d_call: .; j_call: TRBJ1-5; cdr3_nt: TGTGCCAGCAGTGAAGCGTACGGGTATAGCAATCAGCCCCAGCATTTT; cdr3_aa: CASSEAYGYSNQPQHF
v_call: TRBV15; clone_size: few; d_call: .; j_call: TRBJ2-7; cdr3_nt: TGTGCCACCAGCAGAATCAGGTCCCTGGGGGCACCCGAGCAGTACTTC; cdr3_aa: CATSRIRSLGAPEQYF
v_call: TRBV30; clone_size: many; d_call: .; j_call: TRBJ1-2; cdr3_nt: TGTGCCGTGCGTGGGGGCTATGGCTACACCTTC; cdr3_aa: CAVRGGYGYTF
v_call: TRBV30; clone_size: many; d_call: TRBD1; j_call: TRBJ1-5; cdr3_nt: TGTGCCTGGAGTTTCCAGGGGGATCAGCCCCAGCATTTT; cdr3_aa: CAWSFQGDQPQHF